Each of the 10 T cell receptor beta chains below was sequenced from the same sample in a study of low-dose radiotherapy and immunotherapy resistance in tumors. Amplification, which lasted around 21 PCR cycles, used a constant-region primer and V-primer adapter to amplify TCRs. Using its own MiXCR run on the reads, TCRdb lists one record per CDR3 protein. The profile shows fewer than 60,000 distinct CDR3 sequences, over 9.5% of them singletons. Documented time point: before trial treatment. Sequencing was performed on PBMCs, taken before treatment. These receptors were taken from a female donor with ovarian cancer.

This clonotype was seen repeatedly, ten times or more. V gene TRBV30 combines with J gene TRBJ2-7; D gene ambiguous. V shed 2 bases and J shed 5 bases, with 10 bases lying between them. Germline CDR1 is GTSNPN and CDR2 is SVGIG (reference sequence). The CDR3 covers 12 residues. The CDR3 region is CAWSPIRDEQYF. CDR3 DNA sequence: TGTGCCTGGAGTCCCATCCGGGACGAGCAGTACTTC. Filled out from reference TRBV30 and TRBJ2-7, the complete variable domain reads SQTIHQWPATLVQPVGSPLSLECTVEGTSNPNLYWYRQAAGRGLQLLFYSVGIGQISSEVPQNLSASRPQDRQFILSSKKLLLSDSGFYLCAWSPIRDEQYFGPGTRLTVT.

This clonotype is labeled as medium-sized (0.01 to 0.1%). The chain is built from TRBV5-1 and TRBJ2-1, with a possible D match to TRBD1 (6 bases). The germline gives CDR1 SGHRS, CDR2 YFSETQ. The CDR3 contains 13 residues. V lost 7 bases and J 4 bases, leaving 12 bases between the germline ends. CDR3 in amino acids: CASGTPSYNEQFF. In DNA form, the CDR3 reads TGCGCCAGCGGGACACCTTCTTACAATGAGCAGTTCTTC.

This clonotype showed up many times. The chain couples TRBV7-2 to TRBJ1-5, with D perhaps TRBD1 (5 bases). The CDR3 runs to 15 residues. CDR1 and CDR2 (germline): SGHTA, FQGNSA. V lost 7 bases and J lost 2, with 15 bases in between. CDR3 sequence (DNA): TGTGCCAGCACCCTTGGGGGGGTTGGCAATCAGCCCCAGCATTTT. Protein product: CASTLGGVGNQPQHF.

To note about this clonotype: An end of the junction does not agree with germline; a read error may underlie this. The J gene is TRBJ2-7, the V gene TRBV13, with D perhaps matching TRBD1 (6 bases). Germline CDR1 is PRHDT and CDR2 is FYEKMQ (reference sequence). CDR3 size: 13 residues. The CDR3 bases are TGTGCCAGCCCTTCCGACAGGTCCTTCGAGCAGTACTTC. Amino acids: CASPSDRSFEQYF.

There are many counts of this clonotype. The chain couples TRBV2 to TRBJ2-5; the match to TRBD2 covers 8 bases. Losses at the gene ends were 7 bases for V and 5 bases for J; bases not matched to a gene: 12. From germline, CDR1 is SNHLY and CDR2 FYNNEI. The CDR3 totals 15 residues. The CDR3 bases are TGTGCCAGCACCCTAATCGGGGGGGCGGGCGAGACCCAGTACTTC. Protein sequence: CASTLIGGAGETQYF.

CDR3 sequence reads: CASSLSGGGSYEQYF. The CDR3 DNA sequence: TGTGCCAGCAGCTTGTCTGGGGGGGGATCCTACGAGCAGTACTTC. The V gene is TRBV5-4, the J gene TRBJ2-7, with 7 bases matching TRBD2. Germline values: CDR1 SGHNT, CDR2 YYREEE (reference sequence). The CDR3 extends over 15 amino acids. The J segment lost 1 base and the V segment lost 1 base, leaving 5 bases of the junction unmatched.

Worth noting for this clonotype: This likely reflects a read error, since a far larger clone is one base away. The chain combines TRBV6-8 with TRBJ2-7, with TRBD1 matching 12 bases. In germline, CDR1 is MNHGY, CDR2 SAAAGT. The CDR3 consists of 14 residues. The CDR3 DNA reads TGTGCCAGCAGTTATGGGACAGGGGGCTACGAGCAGGACTTC. Its protein product is CASSYGTGGYEQDF.

This clonotype came up many times. DNA for the CDR3: TGTGCCAGCACCCTGGGGGGAGACGGCAATCAGCCCCAGCATTTT. Its protein is CASTLGGDGNQPQHF. This sequence joins TRBV28 and TRBJ1-5, with D possibly matching TRBD1 (5 bases). CDR3 size: 15 residues. V dropped 7 bases and J dropped 2 bases, with 15 bases sitting between them. Germline CDR1 and CDR2: MDHEN and SYDVKM.

This clonotype is deemed medium-sized. V gene TRBV9 combines with J gene TRBJ2-3, with 8 bases that match TRBD1. This CDR3 is 16 amino acids long. J was trimmed by 4 bases and V by 4 bases; bases with no gene match: 11. The germline gives CDR1 SGDLS, CDR2 YYNGEE. CDR3 protein: CASSTRTGRVADTQYF. CDR3 nucleotide sequence: TGTGCCAGCAGCACCCGGACAGGGCGTGTAGCAGATACGCAGTATTTT.

Details on this clonotype: A far larger clone is a single base away, which makes a read error likely. V and J are TRBV10-3 and TRBJ2-5, with D maybe TRBD2 (6 bases). TRBJ2-1 explains the end of the DNA better; the J call may be wrong. Looked up from germline, CDR1 is ENHRY and CDR2 is SYGVKD. The CDR3 totals 13 residues. The CDR3 nucleotides read TGTGCCATCAGTGAGTCGGCGCGGGGTGAGCAGTTCTTC. It translates to CAISESARGEQFF.